These 23 T cell receptor beta chains were all obtained from the same sample, sequenced in a study of CD8 T cells in ankylosing spondylitis. TCRdb passed the 5' RACE reads through MiXCR, listing each CDR3 protein once. The sample records hundreds of thousands of distinct CDR3 sequences, roughly 22% being singletons. Sequences were obtained from blood, either unsorted or a sorted T cell fraction (not recorded which). These receptors were taken from a male donor with ankylosing spondylitis or in good health (not recorded which).

The chain uses TRBV7-9 and TRBJ2-2, with D tentatively TRBD2 (6 bases). CDR1 and CDR2 from the germline V gene are SEHNR and FQNEAQ (reference sequence). V dropped 5 bases and J dropped 4 bases, with 14 bases sitting between them. The CDR3 is made up of 15 amino acids. In nucleotides, the CDR3 is TGTGCCAGCAGCGGTGGGAGGTTCGGCACCGGGGAGCTGTTTTTT. It is translated as CASSGGRFGTGELFF.

This clonotype was detected a few times. The chain combines TRBV29-1 with TRBJ2-1, with D hard to call. The V end lost 4 bases, the J end lost 5 bases, and 12 bases lay between the germline ends. There are 13 residues in the CDR3. Germline V gene sequence: CDR1 SQVTM, CDR2 ANQGSEA. DNA for the CDR3: TGCAGCGTTGTAAGGCTAGGAGACAATGAGCAGTTCTTC. It translates to CSVVRLGDNEQFF.

There are a few counts of this clonotype. V gene TRBV12-3 or TRBV12-4 combines with J gene TRBJ2-3; 9 nucleotides line up with TRBD2. With 3 bases clipped from V and 4 bases from J, the junction kept 8 bases outside the gene matches. The CDR3 extends over 16 amino acids. The CDR3 DNA reads TGTGCCAGCAGTTTCCCTCAAGCGGGGGGTTCAGATACGCAGTATTTT. Encoded protein: CASSFPQAGGSDTQYF.

In its sample, this clonotype was seen a few times. This chain uses TRBV5-6 with TRBJ2-2; TRBD2 is a possible D gene (6 bases). Trimming stripped 1 base from V and 5 bases from J, with 6 bases between. The CDR3 length is 13 residues. The germline V gene has CDR1 SGHDT and CDR2 YYEEEE. The CDR3 loop is CASSLRETGELFF. DNA for the CDR3: TGTGCCAGCAGCTTGCGGGAGACCGGGGAGCTGTTTTTT.

This rearrangement joins TRBV7-8 to TRBJ2-1; 14 nucleotides align to TRBD2. Trimming at V came to 2 bases and at J to 2 bases, leaving 8 bases not matched to a gene. Germline values: CDR1 SGHVS, CDR2 FQNEAQ. CDR3 length: 19 residues. CDR3 sequence reads: CASSLSLGLAGGPYNEQFF. CDR3 nucleotide sequence: TGTGCCAGCAGCTTATCTCTAGGACTAGCGGGGGGCCCCTACAATGAGCAGTTCTTC.

This sequence joins TRBV27 and TRBJ2-5; 7 nucleotides match TRBD2. V lost 6 bases to trimming and J lost 4 bases; unmatched junction nucleotides: 8. The CDR3 runs to 14 residues. Germline V gives CDR1 MNHEY, CDR2 SMNVEV (reference sequence). The CDR3 sequence is CASRKRGRGETQYF. DNA for the CDR3: TGTGCCAGCAGGAAGCGCGGGAGAGGAGAGACCCAGTACTTC.

This clonotype came up a few times. The DNA for the CDR3 is TGTGCCAGCAGTTTTTTTCCCGCAGGGGTGGCCAAAAACATTCAGTACTTC. This sequence encodes CASSFFPAGVAKNIQYF. This sequence joins TRBV27 and TRBJ2-4, with D possibly matching TRBD1 (6 bases). Germline CDR1 is MNHEY and CDR2 is SMNVEV (reference sequence). The V and J ends lost 3 bases and 1 base respectively, with 16 bases between them. This CDR3 spans 17 amino acids.

This clonotype has just a few counts. The chain has TRBV12-3 or TRBV12-4 and TRBJ2-7; 8 bases align to TRBD1. The CDR3 is made up of 14 amino acids. V shed 2 bases, J shed 6 bases, and the junction held 6 bases outside the gene matches. The DNA for the CDR3 is TGTGCCAGCAGTTTAAACAGGGGGATTATCGAGCAGTACTTC. Residues: CASSLNRGIIEQYF.

This sequence joins TRBV30 and TRBJ2-7; D may be TRBD1 (6 bases). Trimming removed 3 bases at V and 0 bases at J, with 9 bases between. The germline CDR1 and CDR2 sequences are GTSNPN and SVGIG (reference sequence). The CDR3 consists of 13 residues. The CDR3 protein is CAWRNRASYEQYF. The CDR3 DNA reads TGTGCCTGGAGGAACAGGGCCTCCTACGAGCAGTACTTC.

This clonotype occurred a few times. The chain combines TRBV29-1 with TRBJ2-7; tentative D call: TRBD2 (6 bases). The length of the CDR3 is 13 residues. Between the trimmed V and J ends, which lost 1 base and 6 bases, there was a span of 13 bases. Germline V CDR1 and CDR2: SQVTM, ANQGSEA. CDR3 DNA sequence: TGCAGCGTTGAAGTCCCACCGGGGGTCGAGCAGTACTTC. Protein product: CSVEVPPGVEQYF.

The V and J genes are TRBV2 and TRBJ2-7; D unresolved. The V end was cut by 3 bases, the J end by 0 bases, with 15 bases between. Germline CDR1 is SNHLY and CDR2 is FYNNEI. The CDR3 spans 16 residues. The CDR3 DNA reads as TGTGCCAGCAGTGACTCGTTTGACCTGCTCTCCTACGAGCAGTACTTC. This translates into CASSDSFDLLSYEQYF.

The chain uses TRBV12-3 or TRBV12-4 and TRBJ1-4, with D uncertain. The CDR3 covers 12 residues. V lost 5 bases to trimming and J lost 7 bases, with 8 bases between them. The CDR3 DNA reads as TGTGCCAGCAGTGAAGGGTCTGAAAAACTGTTTTTT. Its translation is CASSEGSEKLFF.

The chain has TRBV20-1 and TRBJ2-7; D unclear. Germline V gives CDR1 DFQATT, CDR2 SNEGSKA (reference sequence). Trimming took 4 bases from V and 5 from J, leaving 15 bases between them. CDR3 length equals 13 residues. This chain's CDR3 is CSATPRGGHEQYF. The DNA for the CDR3 is TGCAGTGCTACCCCTAGAGGCGGCCACGAGCAGTACTTC.

In its sample, this clonotype was seen a few times. The V gene is TRBV7-9, the J gene TRBJ1-1; D ambiguous. V was clipped by 2 bases and J by 1 base, with 8 bases between them. The CDR3 runs 14 residues. Germline CDR1 SEHNR, CDR2 FQNEAQ (reference sequence). CDR3 amino acids: CASSLPPANTEAFF. CDR3 bases: TGTGCCAGCAGCTTACCCCCGGCGAACACTGAAGCTTTCTTT.

The rearrangement uses TRBV5-1 and TRBJ1-1; a weak D match, TRBD1 (6 bases). Looked up from germline, CDR1 is SGHRS and CDR2 is YFSETQ. V was trimmed by 0 bases and J by 0 bases, leaving 15 bases between them. The CDR3 contains 17 residues. The DNA for the CDR3 is TGCGCCAGCAGCTTGGTAGTCCCGGGACACATGAACACTGAAGCTTTCTTT. As protein: CASSLVVPGHMNTEAFF.

The CDR3 region is CAWSVGANEQFF. In nucleotides, the CDR3 is TGTGCCTGGAGTGTAGGCGCCAATGAGCAGTTCTTC. The J gene is TRBJ2-1, the V gene TRBV30; no clear D. CDR3 length: 12 amino acids. Germline assignment: CDR1 GTSNPN and CDR2 SVGIG (reference sequence). V was trimmed by 0 bases and J by 6 bases, leaving 6 bases between them.

The chain has TRBV2 and TRBJ2-2, with D perhaps given as TRBD1 or TRBD2 (7 bases each). V was cut by 0 bases and J by 6 bases, with 11 bases left in between. This CDR3 spans 15 amino acids. The V gene's germline CDR1 is SNHLY and CDR2 FYNNEI. The chain's CDR3 is CASSEARGGSGELFF. Written as DNA, the CDR3 is TGTGCCAGCAGTGAAGCCAGGGGGGGATCCGGGGAGCTGTTTTTT.

J is TRBJ2-5 and V is TRBV20-1; D may match TRBD1 or TRBD2 (5 bases each). The CDR3 has 14 amino acids. Germline V gene sequence: CDR1 DFQATT, CDR2 SNEGSKA (reference sequence). The germline V and J ends were trimmed by 0 bases and 4 bases, with 12 bases remaining between them. Here the CDR3 DNA reads TGCAGTGCTAGAGATGGAGAGGGGCGAGAGACCCAGTACTTC. Amino acid sequence: CSARDGEGRETQYF.

In this sample, this clonotype turned up a few times. The chain has TRBV20-1 and TRBJ1-6; unclear D gene. The CDR3 runs 15 residues. The germline CDR1 and CDR2 sequences are DFQATT and SNEGSKA (reference sequence). Trimming stripped 5 bases from V and 8 bases from J, with 19 bases between. The CDR3 sequence: CSAYIAGSWDSPLHF. CDR3 in DNA: TGCAGTGCTTATATTGCGGGGTCTTGGGATTCACCCCTCCACTTT.

The J gene is TRBJ2-7, the V gene TRBV6-1, with a weak D call TRBD2 (5 bases). CDR3 length equals 14 residues. Germline assignment: CDR1 MNHNS and CDR2 SASEGT. V was shortened by 6 bases and J by 7 bases, with 19 bases between the two germline ends. The CDR3 reads CASRLGVGVGEQYF. The CDR3 coding sequence is TGTGCCAGCAGGCTGGGCGTCGGGGTGGGAGAGCAGTACTTC.

The CDR3 loop is CSVDGGEEAEQYF. CDR3 nucleotides: TGCAGCGTTGATGGAGGGGAAGAGGCCGAGCAGTACTTC. The chain combines TRBV29-1 with TRBJ2-7, with a tentative D call TRBD2 (6 bases). This CDR3 comprises 13 residues. The ends were cut back, 3 bases at V and 6 bases at J, with 15 bases in the middle. Germline assignment: CDR1 SQVTM and CDR2 ANQGSEA.

V gene TRBV18 combines with J gene TRBJ2-1; D ambiguous. Germline V gene sequence: CDR1 KGHSH, CDR2 LQKENI. V lost 3 bases and J 8 bases, leaving 8 bases between the germline ends. The CDR3 is made up of 12 amino acids. The chain's CDR3 is CASSPNNDEQFF. The CDR3 DNA follows: TGTGCCAGCTCACCTAACAACGATGAGCAGTTCTTC. The variable domain in full, completed from reference TRBV18 and TRBJ2-1, reads NAGVMQNPRHLVRRRGQEARLRCSPMKGHSHVYWYRQLPEEGLKFMVYLQKENIIDESGMPKERFSAEFPKEGPSILRIQQVVRGDSAAYFCASSPNNDEQFFGPGTRLTVL.

The rearrangement joins TRBV29-1 to TRBJ2-1; D is uncertain. From germline, CDR1 is SQVTM and CDR2 ANQGSEA. Trimming shortened V by 7 bases and J by 0 bases, and 7 bases separated the two germline ends. There are 12 residues in the CDR3. The CDR3 reads CSAPASYNEQFF. DNA for the CDR3: TGCAGCGCCCCGGCCTCCTACAATGAGCAGTTCTTC.